This TCR beta chain is from a study of T cells after yellow fever vaccination. TCRdb ran MiXCR on the 5' RACE reads and lists one entry per CDR3 protein. The repertoire holds some 600,000 distinct CDR3 sequences, with around a sixth as singletons. The CDR3 spans 15 residues. CDR1 and CDR2 from the germline V gene are LGHNA and YNFKEQ. V was trimmed by 0 bases and J by 7 bases, leaving 10 bases between them. This rearrangement joins TRBV4-2 to TRBJ1-6; no firm D call. The clonotype originates from a young man who received the YFV17D yellow fever vaccine. The sample here was PBMCs, taken 4 to 5 days after the first yellow fever vaccination. Written as DNA, the CDR3 is TGTGCCAGCAGCCAAGAAGGTACCCCGAATTCACCCCTCCACTTT. Translation: CASSQEGTPNSPLHF.